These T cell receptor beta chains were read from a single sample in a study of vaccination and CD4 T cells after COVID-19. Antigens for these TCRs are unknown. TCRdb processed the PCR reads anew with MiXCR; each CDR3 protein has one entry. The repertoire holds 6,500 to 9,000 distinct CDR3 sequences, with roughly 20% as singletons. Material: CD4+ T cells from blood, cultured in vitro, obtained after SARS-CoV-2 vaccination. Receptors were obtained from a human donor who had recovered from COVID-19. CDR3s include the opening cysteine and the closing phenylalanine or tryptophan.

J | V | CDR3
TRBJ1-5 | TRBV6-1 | CASSGTENQPQHF
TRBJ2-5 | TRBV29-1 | CSVVQTGTQETQYF
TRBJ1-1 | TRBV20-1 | CSADGTAPRNTEAFF
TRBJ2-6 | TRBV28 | CASTRGPSSGANVLTF
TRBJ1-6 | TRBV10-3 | CAISESKAGVSPLHF
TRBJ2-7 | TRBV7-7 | CASSLDRDSYEQYF
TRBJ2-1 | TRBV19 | CASSLGEGREQFF
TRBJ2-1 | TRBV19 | CASSIGPGDEQFF
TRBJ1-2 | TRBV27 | CASSSTGGADGYTF
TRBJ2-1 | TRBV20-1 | CSARPSSYNEQFF
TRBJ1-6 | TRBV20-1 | CSAHSTVAGGSPLHF
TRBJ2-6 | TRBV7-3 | CASSLRGRSGANVLTF
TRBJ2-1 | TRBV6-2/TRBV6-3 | CASSLHPGTGGWDEQFF
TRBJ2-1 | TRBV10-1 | CASSESGLGRYNEQFF
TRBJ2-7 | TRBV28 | CASLSFTPYEQYF
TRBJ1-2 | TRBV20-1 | CSARDEPTGRSGYTF
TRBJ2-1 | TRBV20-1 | CSARGTSGRGYYNEQFF
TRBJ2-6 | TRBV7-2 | CASSFIRGAPGANVLTF
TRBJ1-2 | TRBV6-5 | CASSYRTGNYGYTF
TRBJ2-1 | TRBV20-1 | CSAYGGYSYNEQFF
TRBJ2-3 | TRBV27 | CASSLGDTQYF
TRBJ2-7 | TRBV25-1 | CASSGSSSYEQYF
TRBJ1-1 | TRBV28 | CASSRGGQGWFYAFF
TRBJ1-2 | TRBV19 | CASSPTGGDYGYTF
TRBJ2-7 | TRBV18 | CASSPREVDYEQYF
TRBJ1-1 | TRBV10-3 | CAIRGGQNTEAFF
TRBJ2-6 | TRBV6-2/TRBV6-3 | CASSDRTSGANVLTF
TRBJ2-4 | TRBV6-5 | CASSYSSGEGDIQYF
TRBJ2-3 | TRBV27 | CASSLWGADTQYF
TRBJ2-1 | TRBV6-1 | CASSPDRTEQFF
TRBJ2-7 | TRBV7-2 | CASSPMAREQYF
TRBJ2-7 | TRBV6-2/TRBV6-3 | CASRHQGGQYF
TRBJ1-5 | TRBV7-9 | CASSLAGGTNQPQHF
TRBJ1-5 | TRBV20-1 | CSAAQIKTTNQPQHF
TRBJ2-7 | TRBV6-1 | CASSDSGTVSYEQYF
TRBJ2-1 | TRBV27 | CASTPRQQVVGNEQFF
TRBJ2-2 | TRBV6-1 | CASRETRNTGELFF
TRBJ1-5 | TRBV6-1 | CASTSGDQPQHF
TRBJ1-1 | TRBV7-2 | CASSLRRRGVNTEAFF
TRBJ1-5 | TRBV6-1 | CASSQGWGPNQPQHF
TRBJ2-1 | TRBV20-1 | CSARAPQRAYNEQFF
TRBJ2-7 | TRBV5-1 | CASSLSGFDEQYF
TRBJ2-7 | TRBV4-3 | CASSNIGQGGKYEQYF